These T cell receptor beta chains were read from a single sample in a study of cytomegalovirus exposure and HLA in healthy donors. Data came from immunoSEQ multiplex PCR; TCRdb stores just in-frame clones and leaves some out. The sample has some 160,000 clones, about four fifths seen once. Sequenced sample: PBMCs. These receptors came from a woman between 45 and 60 years old in good health and CMV-seronegative. Each CDR3 is given without its conserved first and last residue. The D gene is left open where the match is weak. Some rows mark clone size as missing; the rest say once, few, many or name a class of expanded clone.

CDR3 protein,D gene,V gene,clone size
ASSQQGRPNTEAF,TRBD1,TRBV19,.
ASSSGRSGGKETQY,TRBD2,TRBV27,.
ASSPRQNVAGPTTDTQY,TRBD2,TRBV9,.
AWMARGIGTQY,TRBD1,TRBV30,.
ASSTPPFGTGGQPQH,TRBD1,TRBV2,.
ASNIRGEQF,.,TRBV28,.
ASSVGSREVSYEQY,TRBD2,TRBV9,.
ASSQGVGFRGRFPKYNEQF,TRBD1,TRBV14,once
ASSSSMFNQPQH,.,TRBV6-6,once
ASSTPADRNYGYT,.,TRBV19,once
SVEKQGGPLPGELF,TRBD1,TRBV29-1,.
AWSRDLKTEAF,.,TRBV30,.
AITTGPPTYEQY,.,TRBV10-3,once
ATLKGINSPLH,.,TRBV2,few
ASSQGVSYNEQF,.,TRBV11-2,.
ASSPLQGPASYGYT,TRBD1,TRBV4-1,.
ASSFPTGVAGANIQY,TRBD2,TRBV28,.
ASSPGLAGVRETQY,TRBD2,TRBV5-8,.
ASRWNRDRGRNEQF,TRBD1,TRBV7-9,.
ASRREGFGHEQY,.,TRBV19,.
SVAGQVTDTQY,TRBD1,TRBV29-1,.
ATSNPGETQY,.,TRBV15,.
ASSAMGEGETQY,TRBD2,TRBV9,.
ASTNLAGGPSEQF,TRBD2,TRBV2,once
ATRLTGTYEQY,.,TRBV27,.
ASSQGADSYEQY,.,TRBV4-1,.
ASSAADNEQF,.,TRBV7-3,once
ASSQDTVSYEQY,.,TRBV14,.
ASTTGTHEFNTEAF,.,TRBV19,.
ASSELAGAVNEQY,TRBD2,TRBV6-4,.
ASSSGTSLTETQY,TRBD2,TRBV5-4,few
SVEVVQGSYGYT,TRBD1,TRBV29-1,.
AISESSANYGYT,.,TRBV10-3,.
ASRWPGGPGANVLT,.,TRBV6-6,.
ASSTAGIANYGYT,.,TRBV7-2,.
ASSLLSFNRGGQPQH,TRBD1,TRBV28,.
ASSPELGGNQPQH,.,TRBV7-8,.
ASSLGAGAPNEQF,.,TRBV5-1,few
ASGSGLGETQY,.,TRBV12-5,.
ASKSIWDRANYGYT,TRBD1,TRBV27,.
ASSRRDRSPGELF,TRBD1,TRBV19,.
ASRPSRASTEAF,.,TRBV7-3,.
ASSLSGTGETQY,TRBD1,TRBV5-6,.
ASSYFEGAHTEAF,.,TRBV21-1,.
ASSPRTGEAYEQY,TRBD1,TRBV7-9,.
ASRLDRSGGYT,.,TRBV5-1,.
ASSSGQGHYGYT,TRBD1,TRBV28,.
AWNRDNDSNQPQH,.,TRBV30,.
ASSQGQGKEKLF,TRBD1,TRBV7-9,.
ASSQGGVDTQY,.,TRBV4-1,.
ASSLDLEGTEAF,.,TRBV5-6,once
ASRAGLAGVEQF,TRBD2,TRBV2,few